Shown below are 9 T cell receptor beta chains from a single sample sequenced in a study of beta chain features in type 1 diabetes. The investigators reverse transcribed all of the isolated RNA, so they sequenced expressed TCRB transcripts. The protocol was immunoSEQ multiplex PCR, while the TCRdb copy is restricted to in-frame clones and leaves out a portion. The data show over 150,000 clones, around 8% seen once. Sequencing input: central memory CD4+ T cells from blood. These receptors came from a man aged 18 to 30 in good health.

In this sample, this clone turned up many times. This sequence joins TRBV28 and TRBJ1-3, with TRBD1 matching over 7 bases. The CDR3 sequence is 14 residues long. The V gene's germline CDR1 is MDHEN and CDR2 SYDVKM. J gave up 9 bases and V 7 bases, and 12 bases lay outside the gene matches. The CDR3 loop is CASIFTGESATIYF. CDR3 in DNA: TGTGCCAGCATCTTCACAGGGGAGTCCGCCACCATATATTTT.

Only a few counts were recorded for this clone. This chain joins TRBV6-6 and TRBJ2-7, with 9 nucleotides matching TRBD2. The CDR3 runs to 16 residues. Germline CDR1 is MNHNY and CDR2 is SVGAGI (reference sequence). The trim removed 4 bases at V and 1 base at J, leaving 8 bases unmatched. The chain's CDR3 is CASSSGLASRSYEQYF. CDR3 nucleotides: TGTGCCAGCAGTTCAGGACTAGCGAGCCGTTCCTACGAGCAGTACTTC.

The table lists this clone with a few counts. V is TRBV6-5 and J is TRBJ1-1, with 7 nucleotides matching TRBD1. The CDR3 has 14 amino acids. Trimming at V came to 2 bases and at J to 3 bases, leaving 3 bases not matched to a gene. The germline gives CDR1 MNHEY, CDR2 SVGAGI. CDR3 protein: CASSYEGADTEAFF. The CDR3 nucleotides are TGTGCCAGCAGTTACGAGGGGGCCGACACTGAAGCTTTCTTT.

The sample holds a few counts of this clone. The gene calls are TRBV7-3 and TRBJ2-1; 12 bases match TRBD2. The trim removed 5 bases at V and 4 bases at J, leaving 6 bases unmatched. The length of the CDR3 is 16 residues. In germline, CDR1 is SGHTA, CDR2 FQGTGA. CDR3 amino acids: CASSPTSGGNYNEQFF. CDR3 sequence (DNA): TGTGCCAGCAGCCCTACTAGCGGGGGGAATTACAATGAGCAGTTCTTC.

There are a few counts of this clone. CDR3 nucleotide sequence: TGTGCCAGCAGCCCCGGAGGACAGGGTGGCGAGCAGTACTTC. Translated: CASSPGGQGGEQYF. V and J are TRBV7-9 and TRBJ2-7, with TRBD1 identical over 8 bases. V was clipped by 5 bases and J by 6 bases; unmatched bases: 9. Germline CDR1 is SEHNR and CDR2 is FQNEAQ (reference sequence). This CDR3 contains 14 residues.

Only a few counts were recorded for this clone. The rearrangement joins TRBV5-8 to TRBJ2-3; 10 positions match TRBD1. Germline assignment: CDR1 SGHTS and CDR2 YDEGEE. The CDR3 loop spans 14 amino acids. J lost 5 bases, V lost 4 bases, and 4 bases had no gene match. The CDR3 nucleotides are TGTGCCAGCAGCCCCGGACAGGGGGGAGATACGCAGTATTTT. Its protein is CASSPGQGGDTQYF.

CDR3 region: CASSFIGRNTGELFF. The CDR3 nucleotides read TGTGCCAGCAGCTTTATCGGGAGAAACACCGGGGAGCTGTTTTTT. This rearrangement joins TRBV7-2 to TRBJ2-2; D might be TRBD2 (6 bases). V shed 3 bases and J shed 2 bases, with 10 bases lying between them. Germline V CDR1 and CDR2: SGHTA, FQGNSA. There are 15 residues in the CDR3.

This sequence joins TRBV28 and TRBJ2-7, with 13 positions matching TRBD2. The CDR3 runs 15 residues. Germline CDR1 MDHEN, CDR2 SYDVKM. V shed 5 bases, J shed 4 bases, and the junction held 5 bases outside the gene matches. This chain's CDR3 is CASSPWTSGSYEQYF. The CDR3 DNA is TGTGCCAGCAGTCCCTGGACTAGCGGGAGTTACGAGCAGTACTTC.

Only a few counts were recorded for this clone. The chain uses TRBV28 and TRBJ1-6, with a tentative D call TRBD1 (5 bases). The CDR3 is 12 amino acids. Trimming took off 4 bases at V and 16 bases at J, with 14 bases between the two ends. Per the germline V gene, CDR1 is MDHEN and CDR2 is SYDVKM. CDR3 nucleotides: TGTGCCAGCAGTTCTCCGGGACTCAAACTCCACTTT. The encoded protein is CASSSPGLKLHF.